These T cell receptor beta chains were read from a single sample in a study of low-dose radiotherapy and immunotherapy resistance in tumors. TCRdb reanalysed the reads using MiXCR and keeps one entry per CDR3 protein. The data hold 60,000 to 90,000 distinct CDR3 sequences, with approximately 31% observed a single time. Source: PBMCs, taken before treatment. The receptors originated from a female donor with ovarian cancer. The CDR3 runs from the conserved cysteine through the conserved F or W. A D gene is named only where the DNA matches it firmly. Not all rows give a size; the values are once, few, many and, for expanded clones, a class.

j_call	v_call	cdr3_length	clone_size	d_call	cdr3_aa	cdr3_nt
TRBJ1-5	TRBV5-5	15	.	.	CASPSPGRWNVPQHF	TGTGCCAGCCCCAGCCCGGGCAGGTGGAATGTGCCCCAGCATTTT
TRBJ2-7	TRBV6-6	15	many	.	CASSPRDKNSYEQYF	TGTGCCAGCAGCCCCCGGGACAAAAACTCCTACGAGCAGTACTTC
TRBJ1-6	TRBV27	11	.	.	CAIGIDSPLHF	TGTGCCATCGGGATTGATTCACCCCTCCACTTT
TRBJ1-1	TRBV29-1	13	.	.	CSVLPSGNTEAFF	TGCAGCGTTCTCCCTTCGGGAAACACTGAAGCTTTCTTT
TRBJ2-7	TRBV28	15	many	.	CASSSPVTGPFGQYF	TGTGCCAGCAGTTCCCCGGTTACAGGACCCTTCGGGCAGTACTTC
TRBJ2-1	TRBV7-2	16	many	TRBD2	CASSLVVAGGYNEQFF	TGTGCCAGCAGCTTAGTGGTAGCGGGAGGGTACAATGAGCAGTTCTTC
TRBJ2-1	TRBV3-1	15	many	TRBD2	CASSQDPLAGNEQFF	TGTGCCAGCAGCCAAGATCCACTAGCGGGCAATGAGCAGTTCTTC
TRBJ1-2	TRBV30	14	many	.	CAWRRGGANYGYTF	TGTGCCTGGAGACGGGGTGGAGCTAACTATGGCTACACCTTC
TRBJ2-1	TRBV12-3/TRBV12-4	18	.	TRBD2	CASSFQRSLAGVSNEQFF	TGTGCCAGCAGTTTTCAACGAAGCCTAGCGGGAGTTAGCAATGAGCAGTTCTTC
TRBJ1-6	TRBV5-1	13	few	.	CASRTDRNSPLHF	TGCGCCAGCAGAACGGACAGAAATTCACCCCTCCACTTT
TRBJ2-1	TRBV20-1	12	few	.	CSASGDYNEQFF	TGCAGTGCCTCAGGGGACTACAATGAGCAGTTCTTC
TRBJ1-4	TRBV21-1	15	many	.	CASPCCLETNEKLFF	TGTGCCAGCCCTTGCTGTCTCGAAACTAATGAAAAACTGTTTTTT
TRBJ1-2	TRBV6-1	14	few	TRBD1	CASTRTGANYGYTF	TGTGCCAGCACCAGGACAGGAGCTAACTATGGCTACACCTTC
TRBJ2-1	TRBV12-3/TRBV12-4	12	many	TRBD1	CASNRGRYEQFF	TGTGCCAGCAATAGGGGGCGCTATGAGCAGTTCTTC
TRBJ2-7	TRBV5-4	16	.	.	CASSPPGTRSSYEQYF	TGTGCCAGCAGCCCCCCCGGGACACGCAGCTCGTACGAGCAGTACTTC
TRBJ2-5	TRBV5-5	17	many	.	CASSPYDGGAISETQYF	TGTGCCAGCAGCCCATACGATGGGGGCGCTATATCGGAGACCCAGTACTTC
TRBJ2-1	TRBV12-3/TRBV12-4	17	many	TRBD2	CASSLGTSGRGPNEQFF	TGTGCCAGCAGTTTAGGGACTAGCGGGAGAGGGCCGAATGAGCAGTTCTTC
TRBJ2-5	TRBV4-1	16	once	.	CASSQNPGFPQETQYF	TGCGCCAGCAGCCAAAATCCTGGTTTTCCACAAGAGACCCAGTACTTC
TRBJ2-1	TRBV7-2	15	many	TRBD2	CASSPQRGGRGEQFF	TGTGCCAGCAGCCCGCAGCGGGGGGGCCGGGGTGAGCAGTTCTTC
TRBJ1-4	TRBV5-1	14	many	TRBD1	CASSMDRVREKLFF	TGCGCCAGCAGCATGGACAGGGTCCGGGAAAAACTGTTTTTT
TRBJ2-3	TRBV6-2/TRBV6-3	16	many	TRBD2	CASSRLAGDNTDTQYF	TGTGCCAGCAGTCGACTAGCGGGGGATAACACAGATACGCAGTATTTT
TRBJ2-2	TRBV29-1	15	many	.	CSVQVQARRTGELFF	TGCAGCGTTCAGGTCCAGGCTAGACGAACCGGGGAGCTGTTTTTT
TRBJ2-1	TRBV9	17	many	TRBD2	CASSVGPSGSAYNEQFF	TGTGCCAGCAGCGTAGGACCGAGCGGGAGCGCCTACAATGAGCAGTTCTTC
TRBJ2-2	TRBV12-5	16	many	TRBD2	CASGLATSGGTGELFF	TGTGCTAGTGGTTTGGCAACTAGCGGGGGAACCGGGGAGCTGTTTTTT
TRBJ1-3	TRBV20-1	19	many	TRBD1	CSAAEHLPNRGLSGNTIYF	TGCAGTGCCGCGGAACACTTGCCAAACAGGGGCCTCTCTGGAAACACCATATATTTT
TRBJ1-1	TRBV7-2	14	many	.	CASSLVLANTEAFF	TGTGCCAGCAGCTTAGTTCTCGCGAACACTGAAGCTTTCTTT
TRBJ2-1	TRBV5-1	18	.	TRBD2	CASSFWTSGRANSNEQFF	TGCGCCAGCAGCTTCTGGACTAGCGGGAGGGCCAATTCTAATGAGCAGTTCTTC
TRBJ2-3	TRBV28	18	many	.	CASSLPPGPASRTDTQYF	TGTGCCAGCAGTCTCCCTCCCGGGCCAGCCTCCCGCACAGATACGCAGTATTTT
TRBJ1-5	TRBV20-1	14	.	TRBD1	CSARIGQGRQPQHF	TGCAGTGCTAGGATTGGACAGGGAAGACAGCCCCAGCATTTT
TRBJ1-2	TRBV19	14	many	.	CASSSHRWQDGYTF	TGTGCCAGTAGTAGTCACAGGTGGCAGGATGGCTACACCTTC
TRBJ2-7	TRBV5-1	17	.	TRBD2	CASSTGLAALLDYEQYF	TGCGCCAGCAGCACAGGACTAGCGGCGCTTTTGGACTACGAGCAGTACTTC
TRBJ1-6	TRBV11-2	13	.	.	CASSFLANSPLHF	TGTGCCAGCAGCTTTTTGGCGAATTCACCCCTCCACTTT
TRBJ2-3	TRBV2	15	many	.	CASSGLGANTDTQYF	TGTGCCAGCAGTGGTCTTGGGGCCAACACAGATACGCAGTATTTT
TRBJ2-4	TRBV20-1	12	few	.	CSAEAGQNIQYF	TGCAGTGCTGAAGCAGGGCAAAACATTCAGTACTTC
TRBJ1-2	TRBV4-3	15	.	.	CASSQDSQGYYGYTF	TGCGCCAGCAGCCAAGATAGCCAGGGGTACTATGGCTACACCTTC
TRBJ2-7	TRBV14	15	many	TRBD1	CASSRQGTGGYEQYF	TGTGCCAGCAGCCGGCAGGGGACAGGGGGCTACGAGCAGTACTTC
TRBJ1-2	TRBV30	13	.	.	CAWGPRLNYGYTF	TGTGCCTGGGGACCGAGACTTAACTATGGCTACACCTTC
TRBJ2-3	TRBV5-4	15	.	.	CASSLAGSLTDTQYF	TGTGCCAGCAGCTTGGCGGGGTCTCTCACAGATACGCAGTATTTT